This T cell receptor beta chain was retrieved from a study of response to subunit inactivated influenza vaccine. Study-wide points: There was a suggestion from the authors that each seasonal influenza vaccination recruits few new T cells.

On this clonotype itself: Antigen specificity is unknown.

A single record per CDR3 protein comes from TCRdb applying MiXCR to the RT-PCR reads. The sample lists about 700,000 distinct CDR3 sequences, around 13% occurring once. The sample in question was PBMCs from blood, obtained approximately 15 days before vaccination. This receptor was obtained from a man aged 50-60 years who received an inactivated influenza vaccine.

CDR3 in amino acids: CASSEASGYNEQFF. As DNA, the CDR3 is TGTGCCAGCAGCGAGGCTAGCGGATACAATGAGCAGTTCTTC. This chain uses TRBV5-5 with TRBJ2-1; 7 bases align to TRBD2. The V segment lost 4 bases and the J segment 4 bases; nucleotides outside the gene matches: 5. The CDR3 runs to 14 residues. Germline values: CDR1 SGHKS, CDR2 YYEKEE (reference sequence). Looking up the rest from reference TRBV5-5 and TRBJ2-1 gives the full variable domain: DAGVTQSPTHLIKTRGQQVTLRCSPISGHKSVSWYQQVLGQGPQFIFQYYEKEERGRGNFPDRFSARQFPNYSSELNVNALLLGDSALYLCASSEASGYNEQFFGPGTRLTVL.